The table lists the clone carrying this T cell receptor (beta chain) with a count of one. Its antigen is not known. Clones were read by immunoSEQ multiplex PCR, and TCRdb kept only the in-frame ones, dropping some. The sample lists about 2.2 million clones, 90% to 95% occurring once. CDR1 is SGHRS and CDR2 is YFSETQ in the germline V gene. V shed 3 bases and J shed 0 bases, with 25 bases lying between them. The CDR3 has 19 amino acids. The data were obtained in a study of shared clonotypes between healthy human individuals. Overall study results and limits: With few donors, the genetic and exposure-history diversity represented was limited. Researchers sampled only blood; tissue repertoires likely differ.

Selected positively for CCR7 and CD45RO-negative, naive CD8 cells excluded terminally differentiated effector memory CD45RA+ cells. The V and J genes are TRBV5-1 and TRBJ2-7, with D maybe TRBD2 (6 bases). The TCR was taken from a man younger than 35 in good health. Some clones in this sample may be carry-over from other donors' samples. Sequencing was carried out using naive CD8+ T cells from PBMCs. CDR3 nucleotides: TGCGCCAGCAGCTGGCGGGACGGGACGAGGGTAGCGCTCTCCTACGAGCAGTACTTC. As protein: CASSWRDGTRVALSYEQYF.